This section outlines one T cell receptor (beta chain) sequence together with its context. The data are from a study of blood T cell repertoires in COVID-19. Study-wide background: The samples span acute and convalescent COVID-19 from the United States, Italy and Spain. T cells, B-cell-depleted T cells, or PBMCs supplied cDNA or gDNA.

V lost 3 bases and J lost 2; bases outside the gene matches: 4. The CDR3 consists of 15 residues. Germline V CDR1 and CDR2: SGHAT, FQNNGV. Original methodology: Estimation of nucleated cell counts was performed using reference gene primer amplification. Sequencing used immunoSEQ multiplex PCR; TCRdb keeps in-frame clones, though not all of them. V, J and clone size are those of that table, while D and trimming were read from the DNA. The sample has some 88,000 clones, more than 75% seen once. This rearrangement joins TRBV11-2 to TRBJ1-5; 7 bases map to TRBD1. The clonotype was recovered from a woman in her 70s with acute or convalescent COVID-19. Source material: peripheral blood. CDR3 sequence (DNA): TGTGCCAGCAGCTTGAGGGGGCTCGGCAATCAGCCCCAGCATTTT. This codes for CASSLRGLGNQPQHF.